Described below is a single T cell receptor beta chain sequence and its context. The antigen is undetermined. Data came from immunoSEQ multiplex PCR; TCRdb stores just in-frame clones and leaves some out. Of about 73,000 clones in the sample, about 88% were seen once. This sample is part of a study of T cell responses to AZD1222 COVID-19 vaccine. Study-level points and caveats: Baseline seropositivity characterized only a handful of AZD1222 recipients. Among spike-specific TCRs, nearly half reportedly target unmutated variant regions.

The sample here was peripheral blood, taken 28 days after the second AZD1222 dose. This TCR was sampled from an adult who received the AZD1222 COVID-19 vaccine.

Written as DNA, the CDR3 is TGCAGCGTTGGGGGCAATGAGCAGTTCTTC. Its protein is CSVGGNEQFF. This rearrangement joins TRBV29-1 to TRBJ2-1; D unclear. Trimming took 4 bases from V and 6 from J, leaving 4 bases between them. CDR3 length equals 10 residues. In germline, CDR1 is SQVTM, CDR2 ANQGSEA.